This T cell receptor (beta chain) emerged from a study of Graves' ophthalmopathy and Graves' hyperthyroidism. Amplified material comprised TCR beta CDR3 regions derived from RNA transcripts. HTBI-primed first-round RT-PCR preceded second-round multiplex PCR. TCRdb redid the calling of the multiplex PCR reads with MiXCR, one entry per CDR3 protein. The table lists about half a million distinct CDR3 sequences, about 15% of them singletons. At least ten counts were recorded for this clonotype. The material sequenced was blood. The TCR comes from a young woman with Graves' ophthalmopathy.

CDR3 in amino acids: CSARVTAYNSPLHF. For the CDR3, the DNA is TGCAGTGCTAGGGTGACAGCCTATAATTCACCCCTCCACTTT. The chain has TRBV20-1 and TRBJ1-6; TRBD1 is a possible D gene (5 bases). This CDR3 contains 14 residues. Germline-derived CDR1 and CDR2 are DFQATT and SNEGSKA (reference sequence). Trimming removed 3 bases from V and 2 bases from J, with 8 bases in between.